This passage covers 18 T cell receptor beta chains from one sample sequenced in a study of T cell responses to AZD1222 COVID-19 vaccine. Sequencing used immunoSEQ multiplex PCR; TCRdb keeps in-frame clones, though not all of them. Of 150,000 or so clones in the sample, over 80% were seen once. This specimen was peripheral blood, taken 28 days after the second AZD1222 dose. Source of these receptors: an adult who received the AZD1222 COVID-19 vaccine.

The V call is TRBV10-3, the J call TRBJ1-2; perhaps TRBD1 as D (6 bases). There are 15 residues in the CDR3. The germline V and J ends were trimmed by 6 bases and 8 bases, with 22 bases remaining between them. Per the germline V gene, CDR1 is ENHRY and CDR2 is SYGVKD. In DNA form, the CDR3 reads TGTGCCATCAGGAGATTGACAGACATACAGGGAGGCTACACCTTC. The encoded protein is CAIRRLTDIQGGYTF.

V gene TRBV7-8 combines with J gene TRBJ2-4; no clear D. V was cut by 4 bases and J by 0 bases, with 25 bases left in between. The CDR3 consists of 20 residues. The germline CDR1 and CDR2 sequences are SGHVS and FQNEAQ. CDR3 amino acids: CASSSSPRRVPLLAKNIQYF. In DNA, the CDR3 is TGTGCCAGCAGCTCCTCCCCGCGGAGAGTTCCACTCCTAGCCAAAAACATTCAGTACTTC.

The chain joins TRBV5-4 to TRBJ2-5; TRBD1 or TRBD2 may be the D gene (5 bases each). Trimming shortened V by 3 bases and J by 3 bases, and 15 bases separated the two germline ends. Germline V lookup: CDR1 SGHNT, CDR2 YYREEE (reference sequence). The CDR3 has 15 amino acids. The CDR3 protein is CASSSPARGEETQYF. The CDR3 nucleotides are TGTGCCAGCAGCTCACCGGCCCGAGGGGAAGAGACCCAGTACTTC.

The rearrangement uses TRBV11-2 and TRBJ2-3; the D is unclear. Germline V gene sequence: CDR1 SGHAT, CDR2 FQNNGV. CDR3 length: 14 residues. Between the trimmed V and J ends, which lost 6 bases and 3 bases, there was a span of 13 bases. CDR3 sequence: CASSYNPGTDTQYF. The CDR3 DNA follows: TGTGCCAGCAGTTACAATCCCGGGACAGATACGCAGTATTTT.

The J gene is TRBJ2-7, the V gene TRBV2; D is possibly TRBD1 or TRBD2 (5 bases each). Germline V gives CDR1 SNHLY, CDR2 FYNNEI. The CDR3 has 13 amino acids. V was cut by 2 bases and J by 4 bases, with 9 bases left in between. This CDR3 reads CASSERGRYEQYF. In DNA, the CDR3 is TGTGCCAGCAGTGAAAGGGGACGATACGAGCAGTACTTC.

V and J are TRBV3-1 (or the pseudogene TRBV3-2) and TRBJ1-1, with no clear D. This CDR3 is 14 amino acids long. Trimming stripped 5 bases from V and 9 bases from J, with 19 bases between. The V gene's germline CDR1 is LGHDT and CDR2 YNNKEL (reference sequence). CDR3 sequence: CASSGQGQLTQAFF. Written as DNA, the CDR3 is TGTGCCAGCAGCGGCCAAGGGCAGCTTACGCAAGCTTTCTTT.

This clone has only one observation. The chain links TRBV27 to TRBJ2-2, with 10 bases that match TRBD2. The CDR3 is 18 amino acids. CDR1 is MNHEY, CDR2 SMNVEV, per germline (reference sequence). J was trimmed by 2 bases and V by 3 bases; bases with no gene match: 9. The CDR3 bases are TGTGCCAGCAGTTTGAGCAGCGGGGGGGCGCGAAACACCGGGGAGCTGTTTTTT. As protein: CASSLSSGGARNTGELFF.

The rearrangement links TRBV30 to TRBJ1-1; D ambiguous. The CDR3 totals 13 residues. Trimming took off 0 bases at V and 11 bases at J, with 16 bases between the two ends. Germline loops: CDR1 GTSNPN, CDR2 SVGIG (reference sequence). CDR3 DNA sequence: TGTGCCTGGAGTGTAACGGGCAGCGGGGAGGCTTTCTTT. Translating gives CAWSVTGSGEAFF.

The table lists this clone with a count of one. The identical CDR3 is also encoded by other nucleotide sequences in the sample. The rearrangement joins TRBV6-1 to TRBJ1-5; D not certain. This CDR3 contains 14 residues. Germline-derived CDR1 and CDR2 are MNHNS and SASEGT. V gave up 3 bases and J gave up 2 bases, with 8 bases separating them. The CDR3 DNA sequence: TGTGCCAGCAGTGAGGCTAGGGGCAATCAGCCCCAGCATTTT. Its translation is CASSEARGNQPQHF.

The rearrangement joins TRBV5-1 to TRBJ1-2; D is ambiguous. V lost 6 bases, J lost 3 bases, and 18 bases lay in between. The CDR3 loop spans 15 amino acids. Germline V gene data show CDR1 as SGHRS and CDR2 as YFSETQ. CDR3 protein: CASKTRPGRDYGYTF. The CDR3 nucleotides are TGCGCCAGCAAGACCCGCCCGGGTAGGGACTATGGCTACACCTTC.

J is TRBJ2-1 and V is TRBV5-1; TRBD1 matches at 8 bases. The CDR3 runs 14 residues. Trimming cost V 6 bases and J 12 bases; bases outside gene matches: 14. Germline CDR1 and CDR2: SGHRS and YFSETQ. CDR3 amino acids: CASTPRTGSNSQFF. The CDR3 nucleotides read TGCGCCAGCACCCCAAGGACAGGGTCCAACTCGCAGTTCTTC. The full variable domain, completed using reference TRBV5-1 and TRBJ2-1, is KAGVTQTPRYLIKTRGQQVTLSCSPISGHRSVSWYQQTPGQGLQFLFEYFSETQRNKGNFPGRFSGRQFSNSRSEMNVSTLELGDSALYLCASTPRTGSNSQFFGPGTRLTVL.

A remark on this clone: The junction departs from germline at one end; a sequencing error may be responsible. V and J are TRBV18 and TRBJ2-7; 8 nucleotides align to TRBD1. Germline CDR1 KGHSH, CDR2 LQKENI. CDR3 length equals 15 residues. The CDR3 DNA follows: TGTGCCAGCTCACCACGCGAGACAGGGGCGTCCCCGGCCTTTTTC. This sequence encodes CASSPRETGASPAFF.

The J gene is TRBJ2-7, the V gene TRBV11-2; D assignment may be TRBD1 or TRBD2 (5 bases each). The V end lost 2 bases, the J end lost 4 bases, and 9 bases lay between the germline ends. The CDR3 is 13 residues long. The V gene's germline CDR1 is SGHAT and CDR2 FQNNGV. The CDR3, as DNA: TGTGCCAGCAGCTTATGGGACGGGTACGAGCAGTACTTC. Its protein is CASSLWDGYEQYF.

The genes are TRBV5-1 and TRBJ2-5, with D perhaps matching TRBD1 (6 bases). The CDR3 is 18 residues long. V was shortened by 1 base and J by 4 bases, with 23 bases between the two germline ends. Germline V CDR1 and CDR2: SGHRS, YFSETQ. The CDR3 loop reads CASSLRYPPGAGRETQYF. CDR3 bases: TGCGCCAGCAGCTTGCGATACCCACCAGGGGCAGGGCGAGAGACCCAGTACTTC.

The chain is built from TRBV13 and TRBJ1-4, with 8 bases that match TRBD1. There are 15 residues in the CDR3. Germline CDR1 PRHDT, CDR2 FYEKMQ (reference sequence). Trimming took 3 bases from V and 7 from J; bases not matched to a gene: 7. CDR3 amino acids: CASSLRQGKGEKLFF. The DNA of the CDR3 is TGTGCCAGCAGCTTGAGACAGGGGAAGGGTGAAAAACTGTTTTTT.

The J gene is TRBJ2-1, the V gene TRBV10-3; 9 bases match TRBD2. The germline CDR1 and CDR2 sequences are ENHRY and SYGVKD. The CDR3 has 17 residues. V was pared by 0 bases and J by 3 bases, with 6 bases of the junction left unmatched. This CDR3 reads CAISESQASGDYNEQFF. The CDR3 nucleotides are TGTGCCATCAGTGAGTCGCAGGCTAGCGGGGACTACAATGAGCAGTTCTTC.

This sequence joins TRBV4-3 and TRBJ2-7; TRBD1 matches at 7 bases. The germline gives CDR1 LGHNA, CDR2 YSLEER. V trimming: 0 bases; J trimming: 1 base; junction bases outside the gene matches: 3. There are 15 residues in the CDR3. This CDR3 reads CASSQDEGASYEQYF. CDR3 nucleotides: TGCGCCAGCAGCCAAGATGAGGGGGCGTCCTACGAGCAGTACTTC.

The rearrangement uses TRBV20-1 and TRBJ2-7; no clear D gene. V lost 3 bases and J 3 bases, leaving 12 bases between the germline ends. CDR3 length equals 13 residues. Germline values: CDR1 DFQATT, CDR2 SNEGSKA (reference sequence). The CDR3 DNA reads TGCAGTGCTAGTGACTCCGGGTACTACGAGCAGTACTTC. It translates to CSASDSGYYEQYF.